These 3 T cell receptor beta chains originate from one sample sequenced in a study of T cell repertoires in cytomegalovirus infection (dated by TCRdb to the late 2010s). For sequencing, an Illumina HiSeq 1500 was employed. The public reads were run again by TCRdb, first through fastp at Q25 and then through MiXCR, and only productive beta chains were kept. Merged by CDR3 protein, the rows form single entries marked with the most common genes and DNA. The table for this sample lists about 450,000 distinct CDR3 sequences; approximately 30% of them were counted only once. The top ten hold roughly 15% of the sample. Sequenced material: PBMCs. The receptors shown here come from a human donor in good health (CMV status not recorded). Some clones in this sample may be carry-over from other donors' samples.

This clonotype was counted between two and nine times. V is TRBV2 and J is TRBJ1-5; D is uncertain. Trimming stripped 4 bases from V and 7 bases from J, with 8 bases between. CDR3 length: 12 residues. Germline loops: CDR1 SNHLY, CDR2 FYNNEI. The DNA for the CDR3 is TGTGCCAGCAGTGGCCAAACCCAGCCCCAGCATTTT. It yields the protein CASSGQTQPQHF.

This clonotype was seen at least ten times. This chain connects TRBV28 to TRBJ2-7, with D hard to call. The CDR3 runs 13 residues. CDR1 and CDR2 from the germline V gene are MDHEN and SYDVKM. The V end was cut by 3 bases, the J end by 3 bases, with 9 bases between. CDR3 in amino acids: CASSFIGSYEQYF. CDR3 nucleotides: TGTGCCAGCAGTTTCATCGGCAGCTACGAGCAGTACTTC.

This clonotype was detected ten times or more. The chain is built from TRBV7-6 and TRBJ2-3, with D hard to call. V was cut by 6 bases and J by 0 bases, with 10 bases left in between. The CDR3 contains 14 residues. The germline V gene encodes CDR1 SGHVS and CDR2 FNYEAQ. The DNA for the CDR3 is TGTGCCAGCAGAGCAGCGTCTAGCACAGATACGCAGTATTTT. It translates to CASRAASSTDTQYF.